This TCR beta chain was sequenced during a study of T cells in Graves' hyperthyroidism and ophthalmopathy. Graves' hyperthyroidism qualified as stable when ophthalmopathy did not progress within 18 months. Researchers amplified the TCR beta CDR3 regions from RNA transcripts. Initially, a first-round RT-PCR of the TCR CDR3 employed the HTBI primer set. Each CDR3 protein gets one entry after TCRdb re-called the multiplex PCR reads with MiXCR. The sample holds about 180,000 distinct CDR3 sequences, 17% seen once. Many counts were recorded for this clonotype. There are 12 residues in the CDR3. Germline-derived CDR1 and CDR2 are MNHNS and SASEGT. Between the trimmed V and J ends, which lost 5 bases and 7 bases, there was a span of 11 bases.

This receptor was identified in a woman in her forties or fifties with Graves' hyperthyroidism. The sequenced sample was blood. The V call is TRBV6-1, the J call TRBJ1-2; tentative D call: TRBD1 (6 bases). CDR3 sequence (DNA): TGTGCCAGCAGTCTGGACAGCCTTGGCTACACCTTC. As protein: CASSLDSLGYTF.